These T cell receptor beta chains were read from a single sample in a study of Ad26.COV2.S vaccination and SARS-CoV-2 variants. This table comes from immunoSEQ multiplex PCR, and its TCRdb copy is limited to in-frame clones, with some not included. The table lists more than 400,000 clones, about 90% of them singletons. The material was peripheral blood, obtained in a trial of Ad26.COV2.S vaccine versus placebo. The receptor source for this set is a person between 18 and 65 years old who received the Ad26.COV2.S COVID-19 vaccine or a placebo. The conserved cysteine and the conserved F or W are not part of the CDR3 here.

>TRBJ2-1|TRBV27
ASSLSGLIPYNEQF
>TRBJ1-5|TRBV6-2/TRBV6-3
ASSLNPGIQPQH
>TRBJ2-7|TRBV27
ASSTQGNLYEQY
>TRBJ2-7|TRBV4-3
ASSPTGTASYEQY
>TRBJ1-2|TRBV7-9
ASSLGQGTLYGYT
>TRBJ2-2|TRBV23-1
ASRHPKEGQGANTGELF
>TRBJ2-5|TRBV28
ASSITDGQETQY
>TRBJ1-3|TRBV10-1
ASLPDPEDNSGNTIY
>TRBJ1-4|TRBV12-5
ASGPDRLNEKLF
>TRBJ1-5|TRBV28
ASSHTTKPQH
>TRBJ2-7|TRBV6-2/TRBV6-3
ASSYRDRGYEQY
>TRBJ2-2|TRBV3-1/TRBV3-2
ASSQAFGGTGELF
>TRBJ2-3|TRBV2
ASTPGTSGGLLNTQY
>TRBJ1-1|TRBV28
ASSGQMNTEAF
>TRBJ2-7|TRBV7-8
ASSFTGPEQY
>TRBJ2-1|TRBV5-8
ASSLEGLAGSYNEQF
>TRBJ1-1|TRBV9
ASSVEGGRYTEAF